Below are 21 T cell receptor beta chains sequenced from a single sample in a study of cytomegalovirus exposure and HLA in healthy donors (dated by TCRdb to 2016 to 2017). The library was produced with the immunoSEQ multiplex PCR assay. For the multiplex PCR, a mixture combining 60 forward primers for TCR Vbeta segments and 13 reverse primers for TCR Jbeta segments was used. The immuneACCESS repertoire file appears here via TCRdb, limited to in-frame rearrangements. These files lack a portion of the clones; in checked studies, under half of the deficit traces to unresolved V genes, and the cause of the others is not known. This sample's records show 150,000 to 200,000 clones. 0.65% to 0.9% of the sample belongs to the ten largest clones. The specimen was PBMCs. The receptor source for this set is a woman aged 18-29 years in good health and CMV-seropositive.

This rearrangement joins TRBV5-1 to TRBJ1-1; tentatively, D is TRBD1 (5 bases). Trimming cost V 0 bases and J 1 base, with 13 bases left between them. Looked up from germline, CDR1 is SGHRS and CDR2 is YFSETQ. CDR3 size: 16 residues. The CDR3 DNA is TGCGCCAGCAGCTTGGGGGGAGGGGTCGGGAACACTGAAGCTTTCTTT. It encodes CASSLGGGVGNTEAFF.

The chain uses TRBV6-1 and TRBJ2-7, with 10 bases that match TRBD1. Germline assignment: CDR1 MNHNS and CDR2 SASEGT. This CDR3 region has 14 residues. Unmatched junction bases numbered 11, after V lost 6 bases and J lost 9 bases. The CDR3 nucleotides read TGTGCCAGCAGAGAACCGGGACAGGGGTTTGGGCAGTACTTC. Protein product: CASREPGQGFGQYF.

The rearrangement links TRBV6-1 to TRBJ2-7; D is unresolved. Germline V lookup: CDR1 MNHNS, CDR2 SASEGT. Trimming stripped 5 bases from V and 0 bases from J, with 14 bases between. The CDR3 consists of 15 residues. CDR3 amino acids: CASSPTLGDSYEQYF. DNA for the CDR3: TGTGCCAGCAGTCCTACCTTGGGCGACTCCTACGAGCAGTACTTC.

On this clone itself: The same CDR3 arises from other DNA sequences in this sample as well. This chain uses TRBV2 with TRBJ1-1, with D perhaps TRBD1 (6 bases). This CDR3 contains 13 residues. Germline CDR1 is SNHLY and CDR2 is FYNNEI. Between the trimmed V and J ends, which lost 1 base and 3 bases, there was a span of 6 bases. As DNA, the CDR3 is TGTGCCAGCAGTGAAGACAGGGACACTGAAGCTTTCTTT. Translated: CASSEDRDTEAFF.

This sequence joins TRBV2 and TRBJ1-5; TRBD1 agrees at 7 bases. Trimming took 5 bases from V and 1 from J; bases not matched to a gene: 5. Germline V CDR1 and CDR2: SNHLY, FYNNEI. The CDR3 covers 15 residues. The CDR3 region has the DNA TGTGCCAGCAGTCGACAGGGACAGAGCAATCAGCCCCAGCATTTT. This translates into CASSRQGQSNQPQHF. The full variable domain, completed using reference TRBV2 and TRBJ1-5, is EPEVTQTPSHQVTQMGQEVILRCVPISNHLYFYWYRQILGQKVEFLVSFYNNEISEKSEIFDDQFSVERPDGSNFTLKIRSTKLEDSAMYFCASSRQGQSNQPQHFGDGTRLSIL.

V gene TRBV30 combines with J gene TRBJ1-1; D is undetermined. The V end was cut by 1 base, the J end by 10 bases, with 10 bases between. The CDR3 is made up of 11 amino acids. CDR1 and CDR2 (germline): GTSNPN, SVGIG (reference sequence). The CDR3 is CAWSGGGIAFF. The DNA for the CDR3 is TGTGCCTGGAGTGGTGGCGGAATAGCTTTCTTT.

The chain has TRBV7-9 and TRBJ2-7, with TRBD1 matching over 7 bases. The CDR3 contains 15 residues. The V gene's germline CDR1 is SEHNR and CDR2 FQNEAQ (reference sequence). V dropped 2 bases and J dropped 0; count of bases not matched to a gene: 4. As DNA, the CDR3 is TGTGCCAGCAGCTTACCTACAGGGGTCTCCTACGAGCAGTACTTC. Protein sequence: CASSLPTGVSYEQYF.

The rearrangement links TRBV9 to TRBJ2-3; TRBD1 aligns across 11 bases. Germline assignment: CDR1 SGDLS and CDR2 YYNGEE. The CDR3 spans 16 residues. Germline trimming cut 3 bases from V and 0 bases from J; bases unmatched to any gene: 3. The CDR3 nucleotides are TGTGCCAGCAGCGAGGACAGGGGGCTCAGCACAGATACGCAGTATTTT. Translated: CASSEDRGLSTDTQYF.

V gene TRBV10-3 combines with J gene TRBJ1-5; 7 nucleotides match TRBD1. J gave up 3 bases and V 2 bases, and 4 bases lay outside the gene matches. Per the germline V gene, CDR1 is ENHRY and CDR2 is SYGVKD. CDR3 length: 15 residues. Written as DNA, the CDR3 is TGTGCCATCAGTGAGGCGGGACAGTCCAATCAGCCCCAGCATTTT. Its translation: CAISEAGQSNQPQHF.

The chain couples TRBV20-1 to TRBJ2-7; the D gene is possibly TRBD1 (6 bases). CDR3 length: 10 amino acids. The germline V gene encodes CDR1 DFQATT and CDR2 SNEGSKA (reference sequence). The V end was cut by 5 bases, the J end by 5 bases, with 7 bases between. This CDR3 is CSAGGDEQYF. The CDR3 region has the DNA TGCAGTGCTGGGGGCGACGAGCAGTACTTC.

The CDR3 coding sequence is TGTGCCAGCAGCTTAGCTGTCGGAGGGGTGGGCGGCTACACCTTC. The encoded protein is CASSLAVGGVGGYTF. The chain couples TRBV11-3 to TRBJ1-2, with D maybe TRBD1 (5 bases). This CDR3 comprises 15 residues. V was clipped by 1 base and J by 8 bases, with 17 bases between them. Germline assignment: CDR1 SGHNT and CDR2 YENEEA.

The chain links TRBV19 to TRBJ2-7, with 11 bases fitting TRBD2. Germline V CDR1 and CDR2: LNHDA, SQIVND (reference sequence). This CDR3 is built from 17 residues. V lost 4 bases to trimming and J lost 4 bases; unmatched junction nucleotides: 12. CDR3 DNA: TGTGCCAGTAGTAGAGAGCTGACTAGCGGGACGGGGTACGAGCAGTACTTC. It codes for CASSRELTSGTGYEQYF.

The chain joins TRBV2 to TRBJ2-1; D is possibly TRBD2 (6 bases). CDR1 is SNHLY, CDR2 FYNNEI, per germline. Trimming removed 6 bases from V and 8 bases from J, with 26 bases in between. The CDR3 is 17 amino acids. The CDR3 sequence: CASRGREGLSYWDEQFF. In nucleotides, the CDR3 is TGTGCCAGCAGGGGGCGAGAGGGACTTAGCTACTGGGATGAGCAGTTCTTC.

The CDR3 here is CASSEVAGGGYTF. The CDR3 DNA sequence: TGTGCCAGCAGTGAAGTGGCAGGCGGGGGCTACACCTTC. The chain recombines TRBV6-1 with TRBJ1-2; no clear D gene. This CDR3 comprises 13 residues. Trimming cost V 1 base and J 8 bases, with 11 bases left between them. Germline V gene data show CDR1 as MNHNS and CDR2 as SASEGT.

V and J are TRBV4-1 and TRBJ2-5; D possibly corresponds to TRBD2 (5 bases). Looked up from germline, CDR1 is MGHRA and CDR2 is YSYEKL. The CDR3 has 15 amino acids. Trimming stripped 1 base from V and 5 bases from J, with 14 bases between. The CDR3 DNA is TGCGCCAGCAGCCAAGGGCCCCGGGGTGAGGAGACCCAGTACTTC. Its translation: CASSQGPRGEETQYF.

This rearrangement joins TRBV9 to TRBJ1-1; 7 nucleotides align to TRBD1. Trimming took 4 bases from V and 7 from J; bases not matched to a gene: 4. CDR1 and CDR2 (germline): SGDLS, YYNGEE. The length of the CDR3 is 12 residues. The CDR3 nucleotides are TGTGCCAGCAGCTCTAGGACAGGTGAAGCTTTCTTT. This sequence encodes CASSSRTGEAFF.

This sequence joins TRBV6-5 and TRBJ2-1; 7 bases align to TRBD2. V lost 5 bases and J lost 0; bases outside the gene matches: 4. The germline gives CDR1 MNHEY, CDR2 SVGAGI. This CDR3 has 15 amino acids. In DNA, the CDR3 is TGTGCCAGCAGTCAACTAGCGCCCTCCTACAATGAGCAGTTCTTC. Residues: CASSQLAPSYNEQFF.

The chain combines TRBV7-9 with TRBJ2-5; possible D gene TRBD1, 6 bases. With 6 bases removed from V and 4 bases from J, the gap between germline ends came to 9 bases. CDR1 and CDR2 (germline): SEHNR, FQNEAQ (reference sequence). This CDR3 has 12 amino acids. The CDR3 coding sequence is TGTGCCAGCAGTCGGGACATAGAGACCCAGTACTTC. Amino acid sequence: CASSRDIETQYF.

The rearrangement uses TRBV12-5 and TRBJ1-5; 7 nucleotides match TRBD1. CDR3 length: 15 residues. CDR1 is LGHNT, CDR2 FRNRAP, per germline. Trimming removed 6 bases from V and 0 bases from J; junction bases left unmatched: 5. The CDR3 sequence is CASGRTGNSNQPQHF. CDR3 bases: TGTGCTAGTGGAAGGACAGGAAATAGCAATCAGCCCCAGCATTTT. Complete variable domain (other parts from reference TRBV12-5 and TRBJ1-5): DARVTQTPRHKVTEMGQEVTMRCQPILGHNTVFWYRQTMMQGLELLAYFRNRAPLDDSGMPKDRFSAEMPDATLATLKIQPSEPRDSAVYFCASGRTGNSNQPQHFGDGTRLSIL.

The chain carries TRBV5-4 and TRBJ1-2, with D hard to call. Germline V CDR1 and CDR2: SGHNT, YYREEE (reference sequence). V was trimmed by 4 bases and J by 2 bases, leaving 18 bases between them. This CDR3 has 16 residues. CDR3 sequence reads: CASSRFSGPPNYGYTF. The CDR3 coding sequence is TGTGCCAGCAGCCGGTTCTCTGGGCCCCCCAACTATGGCTACACCTTC.

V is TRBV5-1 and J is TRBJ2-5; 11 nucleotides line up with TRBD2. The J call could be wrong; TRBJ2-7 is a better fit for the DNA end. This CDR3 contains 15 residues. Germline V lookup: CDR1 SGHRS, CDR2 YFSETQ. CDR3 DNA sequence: TGCGCCAGCAGCTTGGTAGCGGGAGGGGGCAACGAGCAGTACTTC. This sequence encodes CASSLVAGGGNEQYF.